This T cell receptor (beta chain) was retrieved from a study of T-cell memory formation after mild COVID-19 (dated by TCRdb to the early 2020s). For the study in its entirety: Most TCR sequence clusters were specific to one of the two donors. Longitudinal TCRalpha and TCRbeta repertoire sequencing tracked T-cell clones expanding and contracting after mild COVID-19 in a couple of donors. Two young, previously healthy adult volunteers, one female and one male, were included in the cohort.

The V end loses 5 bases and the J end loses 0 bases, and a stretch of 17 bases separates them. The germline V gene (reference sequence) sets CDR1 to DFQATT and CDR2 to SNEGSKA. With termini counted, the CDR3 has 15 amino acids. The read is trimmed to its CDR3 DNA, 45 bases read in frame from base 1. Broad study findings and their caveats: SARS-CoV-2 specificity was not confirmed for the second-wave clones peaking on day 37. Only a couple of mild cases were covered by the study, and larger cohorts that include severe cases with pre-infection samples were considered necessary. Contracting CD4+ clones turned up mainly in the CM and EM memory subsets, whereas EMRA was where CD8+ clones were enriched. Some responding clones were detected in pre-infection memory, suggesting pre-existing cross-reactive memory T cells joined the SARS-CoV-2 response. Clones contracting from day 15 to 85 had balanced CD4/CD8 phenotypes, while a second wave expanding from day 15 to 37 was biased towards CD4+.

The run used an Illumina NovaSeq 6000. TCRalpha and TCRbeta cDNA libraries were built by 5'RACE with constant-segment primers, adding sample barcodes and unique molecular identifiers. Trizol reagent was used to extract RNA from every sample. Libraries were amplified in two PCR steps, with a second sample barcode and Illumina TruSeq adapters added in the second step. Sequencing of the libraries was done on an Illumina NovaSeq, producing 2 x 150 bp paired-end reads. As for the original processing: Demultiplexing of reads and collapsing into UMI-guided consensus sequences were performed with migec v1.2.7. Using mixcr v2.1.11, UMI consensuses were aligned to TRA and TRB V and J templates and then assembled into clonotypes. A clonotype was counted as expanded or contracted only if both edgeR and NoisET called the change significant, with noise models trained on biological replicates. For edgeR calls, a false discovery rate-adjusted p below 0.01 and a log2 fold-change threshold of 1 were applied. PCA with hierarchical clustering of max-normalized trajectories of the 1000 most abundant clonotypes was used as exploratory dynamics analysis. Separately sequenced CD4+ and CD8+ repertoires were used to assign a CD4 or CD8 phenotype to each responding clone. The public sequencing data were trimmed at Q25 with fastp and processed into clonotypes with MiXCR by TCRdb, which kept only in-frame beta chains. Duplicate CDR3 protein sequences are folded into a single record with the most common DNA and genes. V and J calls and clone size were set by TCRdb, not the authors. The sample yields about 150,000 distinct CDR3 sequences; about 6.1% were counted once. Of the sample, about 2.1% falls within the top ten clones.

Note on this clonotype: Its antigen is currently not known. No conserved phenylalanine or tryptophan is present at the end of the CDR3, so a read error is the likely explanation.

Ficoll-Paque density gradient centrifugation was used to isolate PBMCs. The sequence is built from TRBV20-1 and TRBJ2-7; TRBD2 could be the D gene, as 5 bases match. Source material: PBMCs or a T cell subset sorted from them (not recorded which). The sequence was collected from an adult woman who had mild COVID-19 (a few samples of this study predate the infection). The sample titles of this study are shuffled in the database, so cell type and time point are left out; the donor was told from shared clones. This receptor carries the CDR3 CSASPGGLSSYEQYY. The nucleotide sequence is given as TGCAGTGCTTCCCCAGGAGGACTGAGCTCCTACGAGCAGTACTAC.